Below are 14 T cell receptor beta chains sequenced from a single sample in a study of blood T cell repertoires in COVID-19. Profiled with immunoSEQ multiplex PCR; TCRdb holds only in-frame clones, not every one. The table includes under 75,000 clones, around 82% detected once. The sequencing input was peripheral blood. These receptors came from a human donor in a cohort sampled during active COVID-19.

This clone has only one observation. This CDR3 is CATSSDRGGTYEQYF. As DNA, the CDR3 is TGTGCCACCAGCAGCGACAGGGGTGGAACCTACGAGCAGTACTTC. This chain links TRBV15 with TRBJ2-7, with 8 bases identical to TRBD1. The CDR3 extends over 15 amino acids. Germline assignment: CDR1 LNHNV and CDR2 YYDKDF (reference sequence). V trimming: 3 bases; J trimming: 2 bases; junction bases outside the gene matches: 6.

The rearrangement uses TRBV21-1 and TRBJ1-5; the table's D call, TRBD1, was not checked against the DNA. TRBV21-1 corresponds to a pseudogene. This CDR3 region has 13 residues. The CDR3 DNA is TGTGCCAGCAGCAAAGACAACAATCAGCCCCAGCATTTT. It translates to CASSKDNNQPQHF.

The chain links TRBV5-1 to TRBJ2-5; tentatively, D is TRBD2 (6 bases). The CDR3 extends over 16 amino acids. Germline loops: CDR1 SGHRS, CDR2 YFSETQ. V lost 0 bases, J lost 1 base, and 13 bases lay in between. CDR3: CASSLGLAPSQETQYF. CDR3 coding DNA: TGCGCCAGCAGCTTGGGCCTAGCGCCATCCCAAGAGACCCAGTACTTC.

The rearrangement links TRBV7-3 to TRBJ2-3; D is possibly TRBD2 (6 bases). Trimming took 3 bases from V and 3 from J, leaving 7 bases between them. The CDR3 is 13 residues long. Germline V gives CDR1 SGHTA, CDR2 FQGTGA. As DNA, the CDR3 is TGTGCCAGCAGCTTGGGGGGAACAGATACGCAGTATTTT. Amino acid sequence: CASSLGGTDTQYF.

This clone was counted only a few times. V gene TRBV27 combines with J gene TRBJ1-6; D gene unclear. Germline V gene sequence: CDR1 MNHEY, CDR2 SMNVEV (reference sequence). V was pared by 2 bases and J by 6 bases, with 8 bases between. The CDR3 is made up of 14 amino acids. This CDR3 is CASSLGRVNSPLHF. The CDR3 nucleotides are TGTGCCAGCAGTTTAGGGCGGGTTAATTCACCCCTCCACTTT.

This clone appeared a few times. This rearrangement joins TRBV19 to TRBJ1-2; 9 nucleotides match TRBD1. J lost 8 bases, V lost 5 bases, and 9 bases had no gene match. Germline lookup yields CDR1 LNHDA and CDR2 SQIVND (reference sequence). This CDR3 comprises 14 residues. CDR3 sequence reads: CASSGTGFPSGYTF. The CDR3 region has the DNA TGTGCCAGTAGTGGGACAGGGTTTCCCAGCGGCTACACCTTC.

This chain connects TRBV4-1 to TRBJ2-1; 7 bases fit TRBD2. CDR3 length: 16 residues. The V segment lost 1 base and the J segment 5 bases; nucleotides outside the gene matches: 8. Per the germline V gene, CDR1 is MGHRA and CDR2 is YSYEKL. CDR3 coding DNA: TGCGCCAGCAGCCAAGGCTCGAATGGGAGGGACAATGAGCAGTTCTTC. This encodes CASSQGSNGRDNEQFF.

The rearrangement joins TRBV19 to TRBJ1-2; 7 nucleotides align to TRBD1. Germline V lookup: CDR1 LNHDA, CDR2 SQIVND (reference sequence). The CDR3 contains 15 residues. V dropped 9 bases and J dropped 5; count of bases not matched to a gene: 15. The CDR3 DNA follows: TGTGCCAGCCGGACAGGCCTTCTAAGCCTTTATGGCTACACCTTC. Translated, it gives CASRTGLLSLYGYTF.

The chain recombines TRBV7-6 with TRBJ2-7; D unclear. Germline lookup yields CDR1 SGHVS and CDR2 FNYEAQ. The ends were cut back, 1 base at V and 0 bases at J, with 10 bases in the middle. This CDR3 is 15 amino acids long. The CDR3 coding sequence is TGTGCCAGCAGCTTAGGAAGCTTGAGCTCCTACGAGCAGTACTTC. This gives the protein CASSLGSLSSYEQYF.

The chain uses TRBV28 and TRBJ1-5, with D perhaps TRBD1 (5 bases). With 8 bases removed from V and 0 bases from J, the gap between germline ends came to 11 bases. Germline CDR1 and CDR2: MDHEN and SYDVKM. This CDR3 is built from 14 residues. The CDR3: CASDSDISNQPQHF. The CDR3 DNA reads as TGTGCCAGCGATTCGGACATTAGCAATCAGCCCCAGCATTTT.

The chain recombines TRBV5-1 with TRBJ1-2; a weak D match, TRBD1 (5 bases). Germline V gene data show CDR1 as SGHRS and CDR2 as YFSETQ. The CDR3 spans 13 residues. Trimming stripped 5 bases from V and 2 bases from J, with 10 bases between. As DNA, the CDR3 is TGCGCCAGCAGTCCGGACACAAACTATGGCTACACCTTC. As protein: CASSPDTNYGYTF.

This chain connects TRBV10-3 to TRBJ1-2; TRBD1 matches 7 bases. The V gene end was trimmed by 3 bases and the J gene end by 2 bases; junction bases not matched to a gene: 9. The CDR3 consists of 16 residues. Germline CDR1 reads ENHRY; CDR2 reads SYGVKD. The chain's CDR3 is CAISDPKRGQNYGYTF. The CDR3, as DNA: TGTGCCATCAGTGACCCCAAAAGGGGGCAGAACTATGGCTACACCTTC.

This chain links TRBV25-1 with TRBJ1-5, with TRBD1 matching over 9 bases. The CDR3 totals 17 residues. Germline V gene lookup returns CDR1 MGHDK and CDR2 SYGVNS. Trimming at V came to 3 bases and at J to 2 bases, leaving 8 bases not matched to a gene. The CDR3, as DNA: TGTGCCAGCAGTGACCATGACCGGGACAGGGGCAATCAGCCCCAGCATTTT. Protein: CASSDHDRDRGNQPQHF.

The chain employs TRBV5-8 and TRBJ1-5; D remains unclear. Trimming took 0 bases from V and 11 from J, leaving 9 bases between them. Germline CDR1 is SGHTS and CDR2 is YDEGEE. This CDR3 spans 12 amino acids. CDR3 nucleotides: TGTGCCAGCAGCTTGGGCGTCGGGGCCCAGCATTTT. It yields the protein CASSLGVGAQHF. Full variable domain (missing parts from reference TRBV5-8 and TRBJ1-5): EAGVTQSPTHLIKTRGQQATLRCSPISGHTSVYWYQQALGLGLQFLLWYDEGEERNRGNFPPRFSGRQFPNYSSELNVNALELEDSALYLCASSLGVGAQHFGDGTRLSIL.